What follows are 4 T cell receptor beta chains derived from one specimen sequenced in a study of long-term antiretroviral therapy in people with HIV. A v3.0 immunoSEQ assay was performed at survey level. Sequencing was performed with immunoSEQ multiplex PCR; in TCRdb, only in-frame clones are kept and a portion is missing. The table has roughly 24,000 clones, over 80% seen once. Specimen: unsorted PBMCs, collected 1.6 years after starting antiretroviral therapy. These receptors were taken from a man aged 40-49 years with HIV.

Here the CDR3 DNA reads TGCAGCGTTGAAGATTTTTCAGGCCTCTATGGCTACACCTTC. Encoded protein: CSVEDFSGLYGYTF. The genes are TRBV29-1 and TRBJ1-2; D gene unclear. Trimming shortened V by 0 bases and J by 4 bases, and 12 bases separated the two germline ends. Germline loops: CDR1 SQVTM, CDR2 ANQGSEA. There are 14 residues in the CDR3.

V usage is TRBV5-1 and J usage is TRBJ2-7; a weak D match, TRBD1 (7 bases). The CDR3 spans 14 residues. Germline V gene data show CDR1 as SGHRS and CDR2 as YFSETQ. Trimming shortened V by 0 bases and J by 6 bases, and 13 bases separated the two germline ends. The CDR3 region is CASSLETGRIEQYF. The CDR3 DNA sequence: TGCGCCAGCAGCTTGGAGACAGGGAGGATCGAGCAGTACTTC.

CDR3 sequence: CASSLRQTNTEAFF. As DNA, the CDR3 is TGTGCCAGCAGTTTGCGACAGACCAACACTGAAGCTTTCTTT. The rearrangement uses TRBV27 and TRBJ1-1, with D perhaps matching TRBD1 (5 bases). CDR1 and CDR2 from the germline V gene are MNHEY and SMNVEV (reference sequence). Trimming took 3 bases from V and 2 from J, leaving 10 bases between them. The CDR3 totals 14 residues.

The chain carries TRBV5-8 and TRBJ1-4; D uncertain. V lost 0 bases, J lost 3 bases, and 6 bases lay in between. Germline loops: CDR1 SGHTS, CDR2 YDEGEE. This CDR3 has 14 amino acids. This CDR3 reads CASSLGVANEKLFF. The CDR3 region has the DNA TGTGCCAGCAGCTTGGGGGTAGCTAATGAAAAACTGTTTTTT.